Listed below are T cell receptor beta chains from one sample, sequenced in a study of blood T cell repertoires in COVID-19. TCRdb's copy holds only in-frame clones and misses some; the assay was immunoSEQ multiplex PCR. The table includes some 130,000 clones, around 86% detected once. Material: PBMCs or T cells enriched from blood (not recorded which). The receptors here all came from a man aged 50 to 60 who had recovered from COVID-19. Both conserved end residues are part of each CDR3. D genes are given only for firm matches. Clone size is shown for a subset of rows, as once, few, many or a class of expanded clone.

CASSTLTGIYGYTF,TGTGCCAGCAGTACCTTGACAGGGATCTATGGCTACACCTTC,TRBD1,TRBJ1-2,NA,TRBV6-5
CASTRAQGVVKTQYF,TGTGCCAGCACCCGAGCACAGGGGGTGGTGAAGACCCAGTACTTC,TRBD1,TRBJ2-5,NA,TRBV5-8
CASRMRTSGYNEQFF,TGTGCCAGTAGAATGCGGACTAGCGGTTACAATGAGCAGTTCTTC,TRBD2,TRBJ2-1,NA,TRBV19
CASSTTTGGGQETQYF,TGTGCCAGCAGCACCACGACAGGGGGTGGGCAAGAGACCCAGTACTTC,TRBD1,TRBJ2-5,NA,TRBV7-6
CASQGDGSNTIYF,TGTGCCAGCCAGGGGGATGGATCAAACACCATATATTTT,TRBD1,TRBJ1-3,few,TRBV7-9
CASSLLGQGGSPLHF,TGTGCCAGCAGTTTATTAGGACAGGGTGGGTCACCCCTCCACTTT,TRBD1,TRBJ1-6,NA,TRBV28
CASSLDRAGEGQPQHF,TGTGCCAGCAGCTTAGATAGAGCAGGGGAAGGGCAGCCCCAGCATTTT,NA,TRBJ1-5,NA,TRBV7-2
CASSPWDIEEKLFF,TGTGCCAGCAGCCCCTGGGACATAGAGGAAAAACTGTTTTTT,NA,TRBJ1-4,NA,TRBV11-2
CATTPVWTSGRKGDNEQFF,TGTGCCACCACCCCGGTTTGGACTAGCGGGCGGAAGGGGGACAATGAGCAGTTCTTC,TRBD2,TRBJ2-1,NA,TRBV15
CASSPLGRSSVAQPQHF,TGTGCCAGCAGCCCACTAGGTCGGAGTAGCGTTGCTCAGCCCCAGCATTTT,NA,TRBJ1-5,NA,TRBV28
CATSDLSGATDTQYF,TGTGCCACCAGTGATTTGAGCGGAGCCACAGATACGCAGTATTTT,NA,TRBJ2-3,NA,TRBV24-1
CASSGPGTSGRYEQFF,TGTGCCAGCAGTGGCCCCGGGACTAGCGGGAGATATGAGCAGTTCTTC,TRBD2,TRBJ2-1,few,TRBV2
CATSDFGGLKDTQYF,TGTGCCACCAGTGATTTTGGGGGACTGAAAGATACGCAGTATTTT,NA,TRBJ2-3,NA,TRBV24-1
CASSLRDTEAFF,TGTGCCAGCAGCTTGAGAGACACTGAAGCTTTCTTT,NA,TRBJ1-1,NA,TRBV7-9
CASSPGAARQPQHF,TGTGCCAGCTCACCGGGGGCAGCGAGACAGCCCCAGCATTTT,NA,TRBJ1-5,NA,TRBV18
CASTLTGGTEAFF,TGTGCCAGCACCCTGACAGGGGGCACTGAAGCTTTCTTT,TRBD1,TRBJ1-1,NA,TRBV5-4
CASLAGINYGYTF,TGTGCCAGCCTCGCGGGGATTAACTATGGCTACACCTTC,NA,TRBJ1-2,NA,TRBV7-2
CASSRGGAGDTQYF,TGTGCCAGCAGCCGCGGGGGGGCAGGAGATACGCAGTATTTT,TRBD2,TRBJ2-3,NA,TRBV7-6
CASSGRVTDTQYF,TGCGCCAGCAGCGGGAGGGTCACAGATACGCAGTATTTT,TRBD2,TRBJ2-3,NA,TRBV4-1
CATSASTGEETQYF,TGTGCCACCAGTGCCTCGACAGGGGAAGAGACCCAGTACTTC,TRBD1,TRBJ2-5,NA,TRBV24-1
CASSLRTENTEAFF,TGTGCCAGCAGCTTACGGACAGAGAACACTGAAGCTTTCTTT,NA,TRBJ1-1,NA,TRBV11-2
CASSQDIQGYTEAFF,TGCGCCAGCAGCCAAGATATCCAGGGGTACACTGAAGCTTTCTTT,NA,TRBJ1-1,NA,TRBV4-1
CASRPDYYGYTF,TGTGCCAGTAGACCCGACTACTATGGCTACACCTTC,NA,TRBJ1-2,once,TRBV19
CASSPGYVGKGDIEQFF,TGTGCCAGCAGCCCCGGGTATGTAGGGAAGGGGGACATCGAGCAGTTCTTC,NA,TRBJ2-1,NA,TRBV3-1/TRBV3-2
CASSLARHTAEAFF,TGTGCCAGCAGCTTAGCCCGCCACACCGCTGAAGCTTTCTTT,NA,TRBJ1-1,NA,TRBV7-2
CASSLSIDSRYTF,TGTGCCAGCAGTTTATCCATCGACAGCCGCTACACCTTC,NA,TRBJ1-2,NA,TRBV27
CASSPQANTNYGYTF,TGTGCCAGCTCACCTCAGGCGAATACTAACTATGGCTACACCTTC,NA,TRBJ1-2,NA,TRBV18
CASSVAQGIDEKLFF,TGTGCCAGCAGCGTAGCGCAGGGGATCGACGAAAAACTGTTTTTT,NA,TRBJ1-4,NA,TRBV9
CASSYITGTGVMGYTF,TGTGCCAGCAGCTACATCACCGGGACAGGGGTGATGGGCTACACCTTC,TRBD1,TRBJ1-2,NA,TRBV27
CASSLVAGTYEQYF,TGCGCCAGCAGCTTGGTCGCAGGGACCTACGAGCAGTACTTC,NA,TRBJ2-7,NA,TRBV5-1
CASSLSYSDYGYTF,TGTGCCAGCAGCTTAAGCTACAGTGATTATGGCTACACCTTC,NA,TRBJ1-2,once,TRBV7-9
CASSLSVPGQPQHF,TGTGCCAGCAGCCTCTCCGTACCGGGGCAGCCCCAGCATTTT,NA,TRBJ1-5,NA,TRBV7-8
CASSIDWRGLYGYTF,TGTGCCAGTAGTATAGATTGGAGGGGGCTCTATGGCTACACCTTC,TRBD1,TRBJ1-2,few,TRBV19
CASSYSLNRGNQPQHF,TGTGCCAGCAGTTACTCGCTTAACAGAGGCAATCAGCCCCAGCATTTT,NA,TRBJ1-5,NA,TRBV6-5
CASSLNRGVYTF,TGCGCCAGCAGCCTCAACAGGGGGGTCTACACCTTC,TRBD1,TRBJ1-2,NA,TRBV4-3
CASSHKGQGADEQFF,TGTGCCAGCAGTCATAAAGGACAGGGGGCGGATGAGCAGTTCTTC,TRBD1,TRBJ2-1,few,TRBV6-2/TRBV6-3
CASSPGLAGDQEQFF,TGTGCCAGCTCCCCCGGACTAGCGGGAGATCAGGAGCAGTTCTTC,TRBD2,TRBJ2-1,few,TRBV18
CASSPRGGGNYGYTF,TGTGCCAGCAGCCCGCGGGGGGGAGGGAACTATGGCTACACCTTC,NA,TRBJ1-2,NA,TRBV7-2
CASSLVQGSRGTQYF,TGTGCTAGCAGCTTAGTACAGGGATCTAGGGGTACGCAGTATTTT,NA,TRBJ2-3,NA,TRBV7-7
CATPYQEGQKEDTEAFF,TGTGCCACCCCCTATCAAGAGGGACAGAAAGAAGACACTGAAGCTTTCTTT,TRBD1,TRBJ1-1,NA,TRBV24-1
CASSEALGGLSGNTIYF,TGTGCCAGCAGTGAAGCGCTCGGGGGGCTTAGTGGAAACACCATATATTTT,NA,TRBJ1-3,NA,TRBV2
CASSFILAGEDTGELFF,TGTGCCAGCAGCTTTATCCTAGCGGGGGAGGATACCGGGGAGCTGTTTTTT,TRBD2,TRBJ2-2,few,TRBV5-6
CACQGGGRTEAFF,TGTGCCTGCCAGGGTGGGGGCCGAACTGAAGCTTTCTTT,NA,TRBJ1-1,NA,TRBV30
CASTKGLAGNPETQYF,TGCGCCAGCACCAAGGGACTAGCGGGAAACCCGGAGACCCAGTACTTC,TRBD2,TRBJ2-5,NA,TRBV5-1
CAWSALQRDQPQHF,TGTGCCTGGAGTGCGTTACAGAGAGATCAGCCCCAGCATTTT,NA,TRBJ1-5,NA,TRBV30
CASSRIPQGDSQETQYF,TGTGCCAGCAGTCGGATACCCCAGGGGGACAGCCAAGAGACCCAGTACTTC,TRBD1,TRBJ2-5,NA,TRBV9
CASSRDRVSSPLHF,TGTGCCAGCAGTAGGGACAGGGTTAGTTCACCCCTCCACTTT,TRBD1,TRBJ1-6,NA,TRBV7-2
CASNRDRGPDTQYF,TGCGCCAGTAACCGGGACAGGGGGCCAGATACGCAGTATTTT,TRBD1,TRBJ2-3,NA,TRBV4-3
CASSFGLTGNTIYF,TGTGCCAGCAGCTTTGGGCTAACTGGAAACACCATATATTTT,NA,TRBJ1-3,NA,TRBV13
CASSSDSGGETQYF,TGTGCCAGCAGCTCGGACAGCGGCGGGGAGACCCAGTACTTC,NA,TRBJ2-5,NA,TRBV11-3
CASSLSRGDEQFF,TGTGCCAGCAGTTTATCTCGGGGAGACGAGCAGTTCTTC,NA,TRBJ2-1,NA,TRBV27
CASSPGREGRGEQFF,TGTGCCAGCAGCCCCGGGCGGGAGGGCCGCGGTGAGCAGTTCTTC,TRBD2,TRBJ2-1,NA,TRBV6-4
CASSQDVGTGLNYGYTF,TGCGCCAGCAGCCAAGATGTGGGGACAGGGCTAAACTATGGCTACACCTTC,TRBD1,TRBJ1-2,few,TRBV4-3
CASSVAVGGNEQFF,TGTGCCAGCAGCGTAGCGGTCGGGGGCAATGAGCAGTTCTTC,NA,TRBJ2-1,NA,TRBV9
CASSTSRTGEQYF,TGTGCCAGCAGCACCTCTCGGACTGGCGAGCAGTACTTC,NA,TRBJ2-7,NA,TRBV7-2